The table lists the clone carrying this T cell receptor beta chain with a few counts. This sample was included in a study of breast tumors, draining lymph nodes, adjacent tissues. Trimming removed 5 bases from V and 2 bases from J, with 23 bases in between. Germline lookup yields CDR1 MNHNS and CDR2 SASEGT. The CDR3 totals 18 residues. The lymph nodes were axillary draining lymph nodes from breast cancer patients. TCRdb reprocessed the multiplex PCR reads via MiXCR and lists one record per CDR3 protein. The table shows roughly 260,000 distinct CDR3 sequences, with under 35% occurring only once. Sequenced: axillary lymph node tissue. The chain links TRBV6-1 to TRBJ2-3; a weak D match, TRBD1 (6 bases). This receptor was taken from a female donor with breast cancer. Some clones in this sample may be carry-over from other donors' samples. This CDR3 reads CASSNAHRVEKDTDTQYF. The CDR3, as DNA: TGTGCCAGCAGTAACGCGCACAGGGTTGAGAAAGACACAGATACGCAGTATTTT.